This T cell receptor (beta chain) was sequenced in a study of T cells in Graves' hyperthyroidism and ophthalmopathy. Study-level points and caveats: Most thyroid-expanded clonotypes above 0.001 were also found in blood. Model predictions of ophthalmopathy came a median 6.5 months before onset.

It was RNA transcripts that yielded the amplified TCR beta CDR3 regions. HTBI primers drove first-round RT-PCR of the TCR CDR3. TCRdb reprocessed the multiplex PCR reads with MiXCR, giving one entry per CDR3 protein. This sample carries some 380,000 distinct CDR3 sequences, approximately 13% of them seen once, and the ten largest clones take less than 25%. The sample holds many counts of this clonotype. Its target is not known. Diagnosis of hyperthyroidism was new in patients aged 18 to 65, and its duration was under 2 months. The CDR3 length is 15 residues. The V gene end was trimmed by 4 bases and the J gene end by 3 bases; junction bases not matched to a gene: 0.

Sequencing input: blood. This chain joins TRBV12-3 or TRBV12-4 and TRBJ1-6; 10 bases agree with TRBD1. The source is a man aged 25 to 40 with Graves' hyperthyroidism that later progressed to Graves' ophthalmopathy. CDR3 loop: CASSWTGGYNSPLHF. The DNA of the CDR3 is TGTGCCAGCAGTTGGACAGGGGGCTATAATTCACCCCTCCACTTT.